What follows is one T cell receptor beta chain and its context. V was shortened by 0 bases and J by 0 bases, with 11 bases between the two germline ends. Per germline, CDR1 DFQATT and CDR2 SNEGSKA (reference sequence). The CDR3 extends over 15 amino acids. The entry originates in a study of identical twins' blood T cells. Each CDR3 protein is one row after TCRdb ran MiXCR on the 5' RACE reads. This sample has 300,000 to 400,000 distinct CDR3 sequences, with approximately 30% found just once. The receptor was isolated from a woman between 18 and 55 years old in good health. The chain uses TRBV20-1 and TRBJ1-1; D unclear. The sample was PBMCs. The CDR3 sequence is CSARDSNRLNTEAFF. The CDR3 coding sequence is TGCAGTGCTAGAGATTCTAACAGACTGAACACTGAAGCTTTCTTT.